The 20 T cell receptor beta chains below all came from one sample that was sequenced in a study of tumor and adjacent non-tumor tissue in lung cancer. A modified ARM-PCR protocol with three rounds of nested PCR amplified TCRbeta. In TCRdb, the multiplex PCR reads were re-called with MiXCR into one record per CDR3 protein. The sample has roughly 76,000 distinct CDR3 sequences, around two thirds seen once. No cell sorting was done before RNA was extracted from the tissue. The sample taken for sequencing was lung tumor tissue. These receptors were obtained from a woman aged 70-85 years with non-small cell lung cancer.

V is TRBV29-1 and J is TRBJ2-7; tentative D call: TRBD1 (6 bases). There are 13 residues in the CDR3. Germline CDR1 reads SQVTM; CDR2 reads ANQGSEA. As DNA, the CDR3 is TGCAGGATTAAACGGGACACCTCCTACGAGCAGTACGTC. It yields the protein CRIKRDTSYEQYV.

This clonotype was seen a few times. A much larger clone sits a single nucleotide away, making a read error possible. The chain is built from TRBV30 and TRBJ1-2; D is undetermined. Trimming stripped 0 bases from V and 5 bases from J, with 10 bases between. Germline V CDR1 and CDR2: GTSNPN, SVGIG (reference sequence). The CDR3 extends over 13 amino acids. CDR3 protein: CAWSVDMSYGYTF. The DNA for the CDR3 is TGTGCCTGGAGTGTAGACATGAGTTATGGCTACACCTTC.

As concerns this clonotype: Its ends do not fully match the called genes, so a read error is possible. The chain is built from TRBV29-1 and TRBJ2-3, with 7 bases fitting TRBD2. The CDR3 has 16 amino acids. Looked up from germline, CDR1 is SQVTM and CDR2 is ANQGSEA. DNA of the CDR3: TGCAGCGTTCTCCCACTATGGCGGGGGAGCACAGATGCGCAGTATTTT. The encoded protein is CSVLPLWRGSTDAQYF.

The chain is built from TRBV12-3 or TRBV12-4 and TRBJ2-1; D perhaps matches TRBD2 (6 bases). This CDR3 comprises 16 residues. Trimming stripped 5 bases from V and 7 bases from J, with 21 bases between. The CDR3 sequence is CASSLRDGSDYNEQFF. CDR3 nucleotides: TGTGCCAGCAGTCTCCGTGACGGGAGCGATTATAATGAGCAGTTCTTC.

As regards this clonotype: A much larger clone is a single base away; this may be a read error. The rearrangement links TRBV5-1 to TRBJ1-1; D remains unclear. The CDR3 is made up of 11 amino acids. The germline CDR1 and CDR2 sequences are SGHRS and YFSETQ. V shed 5 bases and J shed 3 bases, with 5 bases lying between them. The CDR3 bases are TGCGCCAGCAGGTGGGACACTGAAGCTTTCTTT. This gives the protein CASRWDTEAFF.

With regard to this clonotype: Given the absence of the conserved phenylalanine or tryptophan at the CDR3 end, a read error is likely. The V and J genes are TRBV4-1 and TRBJ1-1; a possible D gene is TRBD1 (6 bases). CDR1 and CDR2 from the germline V gene are MGHRA and YSYEKL. CDR3 length: 14 residues. The CDR3 protein is CVSCTRTENTEAFS. The CDR3 nucleotides read TGCGTCAGCTGCACCCGGACAGAGAACACTGAAGCTTTCTCT.

In this sample, this clonotype turned up a few times. This CDR3 is missing its conserved last phenylalanine or tryptophan, likely due to a read error. The rearrangement joins TRBV29-1 to TRBJ2-1; a possible D gene is TRBD1 (5 bases). Germline CDR1 reads SQVTM; CDR2 reads ANQGSEA. The CDR3 extends over 13 amino acids. The CDR3 spells CSLTGISYNEQFL. CDR3 coding DNA: TGCAGTCTTACAGGTATCTCCTACAATGAGCAGTTCCTC.

The table lists this clonotype with a count of one. Relative to the germline gene, one junction end is altered; a read error may explain this. The genes are TRBV6-2 or TRBV6-3 and TRBJ2-1; 8 bases align to TRBD2. CDR1 and CDR2 from the germline V gene are MNHEY and SVGEGT. This CDR3 contains 17 residues. The CDR3 spells CAGSYTRAGGPYNEQFF. The CDR3 DNA reads as TGTGCCGGCAGTTATACCAGGGCGGGAGGCCCCTACAATGAGCAGTTCTTC.

The rearrangement links TRBV18 to TRBJ2-7, with a possible D match to TRBD2 (6 bases). Germline lookup yields CDR1 KGHSH and CDR2 LQKENI. V gave up 0 bases and J gave up 5 bases, with 11 bases separating them. The length of the CDR3 is 14 residues. CDR3 amino acids: CASSPPGLNHEQYF. The CDR3 region has the DNA TGTGCCAGCTCACCACCGGGACTTAATCACGAGCAGTACTTC.

This clonotype came up many times. The chain employs TRBV29-1 and TRBJ2-7; 7 bases line up with TRBD1. The J segment lost 6 bases and the V segment lost 5 bases, leaving 7 bases of the junction unmatched. The CDR3 totals 12 residues. CDR1 and CDR2 from the germline V gene are SQVTM and ANQGSEA. The CDR3 bases are TGCAGCGTTCAGGCAGGGGGTCTCGAGCAGTACTTC. Protein product: CSVQAGGLEQYF.

The chain links TRBV21-1 to TRBJ2-3; TRBD2 is the table's D call, not checked against the DNA. TRBV21-1 is tagged as a pseudogene. The CDR3 consists of 14 residues. The CDR3 loop reads CAGGTSGDTDTQYF. The CDR3 DNA is TGTGCCGGCGGTACTAGCGGAGACACAGATACGCAGTATTTT.

Of note for this clonotype: A much more abundant neighbour one base away suggests this may be a read error. The CDR3 ends on some other residue instead of the conserved phenylalanine or tryptophan, so this is likely a read error. This rearrangement joins TRBV20-1 to TRBJ2-3, with D maybe TRBD1 (6 bases). The V gene's germline CDR1 is DFQATT and CDR2 SNEGSKA (reference sequence). The CDR3 extends over 14 amino acids. The V end was cut by 6 bases, the J end by 3 bases, with 16 bases between. The CDR3 loop reads CSAPQGFGTDTQYL. The CDR3 DNA is TGCAGTGCCCCACAGGGATTCGGTACAGATACGCAGTATCTT.

With regard to this clonotype: At one end the junction does not follow the germline gene, possibly because of a read error. This chain connects TRBV28 to TRBJ1-5; D not certain. The germline V gene has CDR1 MDHEN and CDR2 SYDVKM. This CDR3 comprises 15 residues. The CDR3 is CASSPLGLSNQSQHF. CDR3 DNA sequence: TGTGCCAGCAGTCCCCTGGGGTTAAGCAATCAGTCCCAGCATTTT.

The chain joins TRBV29-1 to TRBJ2-5, with D possibly being TRBD1 (5 bases). Looked up from germline, CDR1 is SQVTM and CDR2 is ANQGSEA. This CDR3 is built from 17 residues. V shed 2 bases and J shed 0 bases, with 19 bases lying between them. CDR3 bases: TGCAGCGTTGAAAGGGGCAGGCATCAACAGTACCAAGAGACCCAGTACTTC. This translates into CSVERGRHQQYQETQYF.

To note about this clonotype: With a much larger clone just one base away, this may be a read error. The rearrangement links TRBV4-1 to TRBJ1-4; D might be TRBD1 (6 bases). Germline CDR1 and CDR2: MGHRA and YSYEKL. CDR3 length equals 20 residues. Trimming removed 0 bases from V and 0 bases from J, with 20 bases in between. CDR3 DNA sequence: TGCGCCAGCAGCCAAGAATTCCGGGACAAGGGGCGAGCAACTAATGAAAAACTGTTTTTT. It translates to CASSQEFRDKGRATNEKLFF.

Notes on this clonotype: A read error may account for a junction end that differs from germline. The chain uses TRBV28 and TRBJ2-4; 7 nucleotides align to TRBD1. This CDR3 spans 15 amino acids. The germline gives CDR1 MDHEN, CDR2 SYDVKM. The CDR3 nucleotides read TGTGTCAGCAGTTCAACAGGGGCTGCCAAAAACACTCAGTACTTC. As protein: CVSSSTGAAKNTQYF.

The DNA of the CDR3 is TGTGCCAGCAGCGTTGACTGGAACATCGAGGAGCTGTTTTTT. Translated: CASSVDWNIEELFF. This chain connects TRBV9 to TRBJ2-2; D is ambiguous. The germline CDR1 and CDR2 sequences are SGDLS and YYNGEE. Trimming shortened V by 2 bases and J by 10 bases, and 15 bases separated the two germline ends. CDR3 length: 14 amino acids.

This rearrangement joins TRBV12-3 or TRBV12-4 to TRBJ2-7; unclear D gene. The CDR3 runs 11 residues. The CDR3 sequence: CVSSSTYEQYF. CDR3 in DNA: TGTGTAAGCAGTTCGACCTACGAGCAGTACTTC.

Concerning this clonotype: The conserved closing phenylalanine or tryptophan is absent in this CDR3, likely reflecting a read error. This rearrangement joins TRBV11-1 to TRBJ1-1, with D unclear. The V gene's germline CDR1 is SGHAT and CDR2 FQDESV (reference sequence). The CDR3 consists of 13 residues. CDR3 DNA: TGTGCCAGCAGCATAGCGGTGAACACTGAGGCTTTCTAT. Protein: CASSIAVNTEAFY.

Comments on this clonotype: It may be a read error: a sequence one base away is much more abundant. The rearrangement joins TRBV28 to TRBJ2-1, with D perhaps matching TRBD2 (5 bases). The germline gives CDR1 MDHEN, CDR2 SYDVKM. This CDR3 contains 14 residues. The V end lost 6 bases, the J end lost 5 bases, and 14 bases lay between the germline ends. CDR3 nucleotide sequence: TGTGCCAGCAGCCTGGCTCACGGGAACAATGAGCAGTTCTTC. It specifies CASSLAHGNNEQFF.